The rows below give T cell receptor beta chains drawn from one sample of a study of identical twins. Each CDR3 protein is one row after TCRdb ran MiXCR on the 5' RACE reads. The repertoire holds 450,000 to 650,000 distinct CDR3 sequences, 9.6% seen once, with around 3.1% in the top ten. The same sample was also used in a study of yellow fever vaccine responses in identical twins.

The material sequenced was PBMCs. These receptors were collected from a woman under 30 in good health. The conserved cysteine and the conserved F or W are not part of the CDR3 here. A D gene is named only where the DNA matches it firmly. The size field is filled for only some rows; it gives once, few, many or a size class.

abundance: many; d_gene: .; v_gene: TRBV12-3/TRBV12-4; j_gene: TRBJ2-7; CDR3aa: ASSLNVDGRSNSEQY
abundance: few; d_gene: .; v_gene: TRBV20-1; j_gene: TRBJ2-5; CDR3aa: SARDWAGYQETQY
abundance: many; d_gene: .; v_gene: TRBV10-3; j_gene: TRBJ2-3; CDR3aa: ATRGTTDTQY
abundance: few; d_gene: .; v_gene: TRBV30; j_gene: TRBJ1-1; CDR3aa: ASPAGSTENTEAF
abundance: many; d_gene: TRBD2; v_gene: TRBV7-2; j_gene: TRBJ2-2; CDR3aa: ASIPPPSGGATGELF
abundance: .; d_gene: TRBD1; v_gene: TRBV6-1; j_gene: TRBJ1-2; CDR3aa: ASTRPGGARSYGYT
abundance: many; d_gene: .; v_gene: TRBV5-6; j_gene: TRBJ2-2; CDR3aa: ASSLAVGPGELF
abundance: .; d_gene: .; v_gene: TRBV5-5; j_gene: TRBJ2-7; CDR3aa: ASRKVGAPRYEQY
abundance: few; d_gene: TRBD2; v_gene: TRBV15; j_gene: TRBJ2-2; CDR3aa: ATSRLPKTSGPNTGELF
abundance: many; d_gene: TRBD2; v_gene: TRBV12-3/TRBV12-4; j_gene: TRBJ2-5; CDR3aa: ASSLGTITGETQY
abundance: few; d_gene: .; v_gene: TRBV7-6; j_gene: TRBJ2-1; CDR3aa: ASSSPPIIDEQF
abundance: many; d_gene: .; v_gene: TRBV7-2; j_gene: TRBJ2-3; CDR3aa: ASSLDAGITDTQY
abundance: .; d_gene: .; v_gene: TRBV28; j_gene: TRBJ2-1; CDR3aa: ASSPRGRQVNEQF
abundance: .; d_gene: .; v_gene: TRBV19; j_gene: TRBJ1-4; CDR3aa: ASSPRQVSNEKLF
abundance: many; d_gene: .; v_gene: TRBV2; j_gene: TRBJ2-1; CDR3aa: ASSEGGRNEQF
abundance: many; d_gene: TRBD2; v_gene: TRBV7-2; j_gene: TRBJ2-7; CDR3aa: ASSLRGGPYLEQY
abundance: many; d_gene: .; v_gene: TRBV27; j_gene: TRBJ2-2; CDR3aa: ASSLRASNTGELF
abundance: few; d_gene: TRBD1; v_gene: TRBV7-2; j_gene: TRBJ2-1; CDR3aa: ASSPGTGGLYNEQF
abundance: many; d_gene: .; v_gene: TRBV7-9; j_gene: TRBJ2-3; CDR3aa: ASSLIGSADTQY
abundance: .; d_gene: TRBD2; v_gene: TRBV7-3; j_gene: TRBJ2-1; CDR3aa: ASSRVGLAGGRGNEQF
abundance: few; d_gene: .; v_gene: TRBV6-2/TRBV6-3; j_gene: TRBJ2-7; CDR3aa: ASSTQAADLGQY
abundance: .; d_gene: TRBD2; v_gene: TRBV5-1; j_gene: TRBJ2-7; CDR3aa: ASSQGGALAAAYEQY
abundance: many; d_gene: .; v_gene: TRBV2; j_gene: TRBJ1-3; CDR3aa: ASRSMGGLSGNTIY
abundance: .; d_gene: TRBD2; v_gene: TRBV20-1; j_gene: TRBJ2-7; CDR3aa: SAPGTSGSYEQY
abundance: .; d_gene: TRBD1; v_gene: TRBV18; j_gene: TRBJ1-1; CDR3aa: ASSPLQGTANTEAF
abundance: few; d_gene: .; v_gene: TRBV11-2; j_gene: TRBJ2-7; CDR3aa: ASRPSLGQGIEQY
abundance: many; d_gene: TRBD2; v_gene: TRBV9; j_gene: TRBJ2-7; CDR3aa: ASSGLGGVSAEQY
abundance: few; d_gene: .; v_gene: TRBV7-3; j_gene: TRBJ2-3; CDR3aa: ASSLGRGKPRY
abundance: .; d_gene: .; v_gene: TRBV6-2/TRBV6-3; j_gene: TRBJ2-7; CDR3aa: ASLTTSSKSYEQY
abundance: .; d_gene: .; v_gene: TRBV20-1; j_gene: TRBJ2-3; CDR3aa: SASPPARLSTDTQY
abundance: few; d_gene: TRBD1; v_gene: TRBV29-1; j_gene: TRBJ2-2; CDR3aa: SVAPTGGKLGGGELF
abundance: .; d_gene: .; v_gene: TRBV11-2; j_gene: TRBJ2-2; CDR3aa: ASSPPVGELF
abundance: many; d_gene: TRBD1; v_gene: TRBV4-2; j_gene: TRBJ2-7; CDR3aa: ASSQAGGTGSIYEQY
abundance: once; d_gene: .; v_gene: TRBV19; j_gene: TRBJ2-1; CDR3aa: ASSPLAASYNEQF
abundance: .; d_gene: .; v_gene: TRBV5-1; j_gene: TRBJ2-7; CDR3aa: ASSLSWGSIYEQY
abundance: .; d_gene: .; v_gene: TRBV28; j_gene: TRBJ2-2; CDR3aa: ASSFLRRDDTGELF
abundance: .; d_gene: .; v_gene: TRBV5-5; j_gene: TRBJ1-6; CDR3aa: ASSSYSGPNSPLH
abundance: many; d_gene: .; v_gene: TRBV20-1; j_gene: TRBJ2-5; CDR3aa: SASVVVAFETQY
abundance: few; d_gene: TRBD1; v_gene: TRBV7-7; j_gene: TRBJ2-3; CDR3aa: ASSQGQGQGMTDTQY
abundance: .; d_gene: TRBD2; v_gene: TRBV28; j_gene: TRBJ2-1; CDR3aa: ASSKSSGRAYNEQF
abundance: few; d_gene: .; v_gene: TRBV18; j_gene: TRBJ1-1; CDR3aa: ASSLPLLGTEAF
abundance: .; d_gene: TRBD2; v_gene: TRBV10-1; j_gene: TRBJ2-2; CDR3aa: ASSESTSNTGELF
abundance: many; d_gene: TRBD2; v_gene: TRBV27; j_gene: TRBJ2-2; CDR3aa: ASSGGLNTGELF
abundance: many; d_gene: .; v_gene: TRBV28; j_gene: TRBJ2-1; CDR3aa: ASTLGGVLYNEQF
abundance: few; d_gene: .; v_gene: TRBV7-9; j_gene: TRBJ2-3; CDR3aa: ASSSEGGADTQY
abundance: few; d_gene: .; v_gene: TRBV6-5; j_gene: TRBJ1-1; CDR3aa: ASSSPRDVNTEAF
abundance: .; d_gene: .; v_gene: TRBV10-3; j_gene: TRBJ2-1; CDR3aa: AISEGGQNEQF
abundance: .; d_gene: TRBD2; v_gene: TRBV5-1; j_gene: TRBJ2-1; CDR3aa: ASLKSTGTSAREQF
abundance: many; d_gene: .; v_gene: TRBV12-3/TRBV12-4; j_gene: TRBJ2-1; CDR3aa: ASSKGPEQF
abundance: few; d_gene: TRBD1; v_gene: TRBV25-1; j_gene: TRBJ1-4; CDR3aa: ASSASGTGANEKLF
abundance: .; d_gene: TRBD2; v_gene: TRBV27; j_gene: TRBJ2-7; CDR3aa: ASSSPSGGLHEQY
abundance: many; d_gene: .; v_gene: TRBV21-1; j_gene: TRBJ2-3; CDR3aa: ASSKIHKTDTQY
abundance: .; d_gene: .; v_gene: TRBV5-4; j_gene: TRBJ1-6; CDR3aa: ASSFASSYNSPLH
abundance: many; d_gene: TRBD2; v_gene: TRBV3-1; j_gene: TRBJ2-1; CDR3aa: ASSQDGTSGRALYNEQF
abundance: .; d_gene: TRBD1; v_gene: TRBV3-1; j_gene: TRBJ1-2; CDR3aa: ASSFGTGANYGYT
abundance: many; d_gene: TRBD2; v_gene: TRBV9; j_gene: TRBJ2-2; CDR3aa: ASSDTSGAKPNTGELF
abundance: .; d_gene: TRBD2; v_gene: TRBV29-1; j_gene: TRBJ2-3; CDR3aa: SVGGRMVDTQY
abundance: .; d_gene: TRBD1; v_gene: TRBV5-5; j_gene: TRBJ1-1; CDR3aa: ASSFGRGLDTEAF
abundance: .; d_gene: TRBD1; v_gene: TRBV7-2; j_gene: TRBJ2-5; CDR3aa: ASSPSPTGGQETQY
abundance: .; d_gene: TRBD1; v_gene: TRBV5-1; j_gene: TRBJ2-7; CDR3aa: ASSLAATGDSYEQY